The clone carrying this TCR beta chain has a handful of counts. Antigen specificity is unknown. This sample stems from a study of blood T cells in healthy people across ages. The study's findings and limits: It was held that diversity estimates obtained from one million T cells represented underestimates.

PCR was performed a second time for about 7 to 12 cycles using a sample-barcoded 5' primer and a J-beta primer mix. Each CDR3 protein is one row after TCRdb ran MiXCR on the 5' RACE reads. The data show approximately 1.5 million distinct CDR3 sequences, with 30% to 40% seen just once and 10% to 12% held by the top ten. With 2 bases clipped from V and 0 bases from J, the junction kept 7 bases outside the gene matches. Germline CDR1 is DFQATT and CDR2 is SNEGSKA (reference sequence). The length of the CDR3 is 16 residues. The chain uses TRBV20-1 and TRBJ2-1, with 7 bases fitting TRBD1. Sequenced input: blood. The receptor was derived from a woman aged 30 to 39 in good health. CDR3 DNA: TGCAGTGCTAGAAAAACAGGGGCCAGCTCCTACAATGAGCAGTTCTTC. Its protein product is CSARKTGASSYNEQFF.